The source of this T cell receptor (beta chain) is a study of blood T cells in healthy people across ages. Broader study findings: Long-lived donors had more naive CD4+ cells and higher diversity than aged donors. Among T cells, TCR beta diversity per million cells dropped roughly linearly as age rose. Strong correlation was found linking TCR beta diversity to naive T cell percentage.

Extraction yielded at least 5 micrograms of total RNA per sample. Looked up from germline, CDR1 is LGHDT and CDR2 is YNNKEL (reference sequence). CDR3 size: 18 residues. J gave up 3 bases and V 3 bases, and 10 bases lay outside the gene matches. This clonotype has just a few counts. Its antigen is still unknown. A second about 7 to 12 cycle PCR used barcoded and J-beta primers. TCRdb redid the calling of the 5' RACE reads with MiXCR, one entry per CDR3 protein. The sample includes fewer than 800,000 distinct CDR3 sequences, 21% of them seen just once. V and J are TRBV3-1 and TRBJ2-7; 14 positions match TRBD2. Sequencing input: blood. The sequence was obtained from a man aged 70 or older in good health. The CDR3 sequence: CASSQDKPGTSGSYEQYF. Here the CDR3 DNA reads TGTGCCAGCAGCCAGGATAAACCCGGGACTAGCGGGAGCTACGAGCAGTACTTC.